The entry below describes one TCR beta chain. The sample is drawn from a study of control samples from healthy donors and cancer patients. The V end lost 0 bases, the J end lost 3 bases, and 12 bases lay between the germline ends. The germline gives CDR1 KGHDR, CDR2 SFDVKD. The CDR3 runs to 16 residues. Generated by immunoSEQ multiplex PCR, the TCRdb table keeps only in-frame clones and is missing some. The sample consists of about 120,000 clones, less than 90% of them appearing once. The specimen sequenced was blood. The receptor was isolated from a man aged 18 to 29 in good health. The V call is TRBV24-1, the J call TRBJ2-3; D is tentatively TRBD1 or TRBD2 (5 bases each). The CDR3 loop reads CATSDLQRGGTDTQYF. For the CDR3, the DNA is TGTGCCACCAGTGATTTGCAACGGGGCGGAACAGATACGCAGTATTTT.